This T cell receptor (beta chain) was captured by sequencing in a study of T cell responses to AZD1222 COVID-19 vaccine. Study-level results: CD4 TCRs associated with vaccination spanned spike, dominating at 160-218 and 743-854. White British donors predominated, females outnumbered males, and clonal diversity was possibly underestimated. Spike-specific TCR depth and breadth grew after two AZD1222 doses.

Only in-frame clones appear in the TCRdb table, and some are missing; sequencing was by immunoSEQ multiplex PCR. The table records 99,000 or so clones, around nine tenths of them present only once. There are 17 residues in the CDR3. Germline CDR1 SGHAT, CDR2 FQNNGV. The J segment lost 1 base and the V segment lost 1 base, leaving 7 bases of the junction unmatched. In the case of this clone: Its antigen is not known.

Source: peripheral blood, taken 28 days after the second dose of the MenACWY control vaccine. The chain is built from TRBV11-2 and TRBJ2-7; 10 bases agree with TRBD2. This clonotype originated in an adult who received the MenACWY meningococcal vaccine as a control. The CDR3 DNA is TGTGCCAGCAGCTTAGGGGTTAGCGGGGGGCGGTCCTACGAGCAGTACTTC. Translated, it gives CASSLGVSGGRSYEQYF.